This T cell receptor beta chain was found in a study of blood T cells in healthy people across ages. About the study: Per two T cells, about one barcoded beta molecule was captured through template switching.

Points on this clonotype: As yet, its antigen is unknown.

The study's findings and limits: As age increased, TCR beta diversity per million T cells fell in a roughly linear fashion. Aged donors had fewer naive CD4+ cells and lower diversity than long-lived donors.

Combining a sample-barcoded 5' primer with a J-beta primer mix, a second PCR ran for roughly 7 to 12 cycles. A template-switch adaptor that had 12 random nucleotides put a tag on each cDNA molecule. TCRdb re-analysed the 5' RACE reads in MiXCR, keeping a single row per CDR3 protein. The data show roughly 830,000 distinct CDR3 sequences, under 80% seen once. Trimming took 0 bases from V and 8 from J; bases not matched to a gene: 9. Per germline, CDR1 DFQATT and CDR2 SNEGSKA (reference sequence). The CDR3 is 15 amino acids. The TCR sequence derives from a man aged 25 to 40 in good health. Sequences were obtained from blood. The chain uses TRBV20-1 and TRBJ2-1; 8 nucleotides align to TRBD2. In DNA form, the CDR3 reads TGCAGTGCTAGAGATTTCGGGGGGGGGCTCCATGAGCAGTTCTTC. Its protein product is CSARDFGGGLHEQFF.